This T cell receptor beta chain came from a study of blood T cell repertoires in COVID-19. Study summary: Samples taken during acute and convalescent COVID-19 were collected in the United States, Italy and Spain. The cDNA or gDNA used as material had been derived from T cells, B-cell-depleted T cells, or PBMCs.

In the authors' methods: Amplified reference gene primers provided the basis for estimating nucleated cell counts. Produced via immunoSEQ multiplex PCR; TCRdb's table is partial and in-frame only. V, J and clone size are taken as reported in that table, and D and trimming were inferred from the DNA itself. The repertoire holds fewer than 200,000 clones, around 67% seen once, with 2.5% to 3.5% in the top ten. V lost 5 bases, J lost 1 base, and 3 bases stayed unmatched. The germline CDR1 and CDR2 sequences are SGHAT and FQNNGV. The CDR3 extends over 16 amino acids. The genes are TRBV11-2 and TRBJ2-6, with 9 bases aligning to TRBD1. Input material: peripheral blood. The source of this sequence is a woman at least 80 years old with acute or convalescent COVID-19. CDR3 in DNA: TGTGCCAGCAGCGACGACAGGGGGTCTGGGGCCAACGTCCTGACTTTC. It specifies CASSDDRGSGANVLTF. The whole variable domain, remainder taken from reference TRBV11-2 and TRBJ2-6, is EAGVAQSPRYKIIEKRQSVAFWCNPISGHATLYWYQQILGQGPKLLIQFQNNGVVDDSQLPKDRFSAERLKGVDSTLKIQPAKLEDSAVYLCASSDDRGSGANVLTFGAGSRLTVL.